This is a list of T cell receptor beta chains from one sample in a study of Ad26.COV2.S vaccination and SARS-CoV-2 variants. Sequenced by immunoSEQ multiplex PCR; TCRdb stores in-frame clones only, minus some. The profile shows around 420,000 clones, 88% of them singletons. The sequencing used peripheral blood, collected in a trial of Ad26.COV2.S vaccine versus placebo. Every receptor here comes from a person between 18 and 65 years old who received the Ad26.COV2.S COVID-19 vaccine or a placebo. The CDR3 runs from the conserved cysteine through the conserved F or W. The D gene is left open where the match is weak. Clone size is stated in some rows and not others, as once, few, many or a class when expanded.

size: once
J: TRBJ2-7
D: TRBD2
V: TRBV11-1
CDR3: CASSLVLAGASYEQYF
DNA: TGTGCCAGCAGCTTAGTACTAGCGGGGGCCTCCTACGAGCAGTACTTC

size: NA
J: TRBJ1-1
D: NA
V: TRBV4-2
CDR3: CASSQDPEAFF
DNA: TGTGCCAGCAGCCAAGATCCTGAAGCTTTCTTT

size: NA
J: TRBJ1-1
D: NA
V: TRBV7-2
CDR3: CASSLSTVTNTEAFF
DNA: TGTGCCAGCAGCTTGTCGACGGTTACGAACACTGAAGCTTTCTTT

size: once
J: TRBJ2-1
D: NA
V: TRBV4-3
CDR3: CASSPGLPAYNEQFF
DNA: TGCGCCAGCAGCCCTGGACTTCCCGCCTACAATGAGCAGTTCTTC

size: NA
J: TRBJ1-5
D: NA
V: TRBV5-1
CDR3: CARLRGADFYNSNQPQHF
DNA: TGCGCCAGACTCCGGGGGGCGGATTTCTATAATAGCAATCAGCCCCAGCATTTT

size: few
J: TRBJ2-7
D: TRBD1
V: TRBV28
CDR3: CASSHRDRGSYEQYF
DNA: TGTGCCAGCAGTCACCGGGACAGGGGCTCCTACGAGCAGTACTTC

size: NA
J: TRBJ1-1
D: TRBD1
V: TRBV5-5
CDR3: CASSYPGQGVNTEAFF
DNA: TGTGCCAGCAGCTACCCGGGACAGGGGGTGAACACTGAAGCTTTCTTT

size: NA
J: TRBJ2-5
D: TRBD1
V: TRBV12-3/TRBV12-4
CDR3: CASNRGFETQYF
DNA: TGTGCCAGCAACAGGGGCTTCGAGACCCAGTACTTC

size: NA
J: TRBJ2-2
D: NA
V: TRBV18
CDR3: CASSPLYGQGNTGELFF
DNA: TGTGCCAGCTCACCACTTTACGGTCAAGGGAACACCGGGGAGCTGTTTTTT

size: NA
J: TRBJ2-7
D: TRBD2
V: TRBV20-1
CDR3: CSASEAGFSSYEQYF
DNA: TGCAGTGCTAGTGAAGCGGGGTTTAGCTCCTACGAGCAGTACTTC

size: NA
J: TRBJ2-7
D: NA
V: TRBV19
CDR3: CASSAGQNYEQYF
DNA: TGTGCCAGTAGTGCGGGACAGAACTACGAGCAGTACTTC

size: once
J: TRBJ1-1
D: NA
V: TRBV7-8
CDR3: CASSLVAWRAILVNTEAFF
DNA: TGTGCCAGCAGCTTAGTCGCCTGGAGAGCCATTCTTGTGAACACTGAAGCTTTCTTT

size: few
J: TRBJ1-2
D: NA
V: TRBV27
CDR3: CASSPPGQPHGYTF
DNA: TGTGCCAGCAGTCCCCCCGGACAGCCCCATGGCTACACCTTC

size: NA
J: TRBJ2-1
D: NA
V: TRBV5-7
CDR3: CASSYDRLIRFF
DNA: TGTGCCAGCAGCTACGACCGTTTGATTCGGTTCTTC

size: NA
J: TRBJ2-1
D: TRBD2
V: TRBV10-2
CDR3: CASSDPSGASYNEQFF
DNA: TGCGCCAGCAGTGACCCCAGCGGGGCCTCCTACAATGAGCAGTTCTTC

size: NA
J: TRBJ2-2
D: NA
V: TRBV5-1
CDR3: CASSLGQTWTGELFF
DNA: TGCGCCAGCAGCCTAGGACAGACTTGGACCGGGGAGCTGTTTTTT

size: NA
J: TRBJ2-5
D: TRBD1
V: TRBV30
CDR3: CAWRDGQAAQETQYF
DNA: TGTGCCTGGAGGGACGGACAGGCTGCCCAAGAGACCCAGTACTTC

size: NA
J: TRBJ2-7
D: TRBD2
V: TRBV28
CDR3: CASSPLAGGSGSYEQYF
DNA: TGTGCCAGCAGTCCTCTAGCGGGGGGGTCGGGATCCTACGAGCAGTACTTC

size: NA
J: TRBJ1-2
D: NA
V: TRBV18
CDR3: CASSPDAYGYTF
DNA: TGTGCCAGCTCACCGGACGCCTATGGCTACACCTTC

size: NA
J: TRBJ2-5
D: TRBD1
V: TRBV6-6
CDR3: CASSPTRGQGAEETQYF
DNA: TGTGCCAGCAGTCCAACCCGGGGACAGGGGGCTGAGGAGACCCAGTACTTC

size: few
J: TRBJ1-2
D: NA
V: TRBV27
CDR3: CASSAEDGYGYTF
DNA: TGTGCCAGCAGTGCCGAGGACGGCTATGGCTACACCTTC

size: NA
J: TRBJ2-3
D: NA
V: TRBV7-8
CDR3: CASSLMDPLADTQYF
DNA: TGTGCCAGCAGCCTGATGGACCCGCTAGCAGATACGCAGTATTTT

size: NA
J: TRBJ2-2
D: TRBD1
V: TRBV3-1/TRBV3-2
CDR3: CASSYIQGADGELFF
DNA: TGTGCCAGCAGCTACATACAGGGGGCAGACGGGGAGCTGTTTTTT

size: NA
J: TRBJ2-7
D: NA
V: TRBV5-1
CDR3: CASSLPSADEQYF
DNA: TGCGCCAGCAGCTTGCCCTCGGCGGACGAGCAGTACTTC

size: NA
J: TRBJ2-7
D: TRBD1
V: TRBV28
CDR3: CASSLWGQGARYEQYF
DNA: TGTGCCAGCAGTTTATGGGGACAGGGGGCAAGGTACGAGCAGTACTTC